The next 20 T cell receptor beta chains were all read from a single sample in a study of T cell responses to AZD1222 COVID-19 vaccine. The assay was immunoSEQ multiplex PCR, and TCRdb's table has in-frame clones only and misses some. The repertoire holds approximately 170,000 clones, with roughly nine tenths as singletons. This specimen consisted of peripheral blood, obtained on day 0 of AZD1222 vaccination. The receptors come from an adult in good health.

The chain joins TRBV5-1 to TRBJ2-2; 9 nucleotides line up with TRBD1. Germline loops: CDR1 SGHRS, CDR2 YFSETQ. V shed 5 bases, J shed 4 bases, and the junction held 6 bases outside the gene matches. The CDR3 contains 15 residues. The CDR3 sequence: CASRQGAEVTGELFF. CDR3 nucleotide sequence: TGCGCCAGCAGACAGGGGGCGGAAGTCACCGGGGAGCTGTTTTTT.

V usage is TRBV6-5 and J usage is TRBJ1-5; 9 bases fit TRBD1. Germline values: CDR1 MNHEY, CDR2 SVGAGI. The CDR3 totals 14 residues. The V and J ends lost 4 bases and 7 bases, in that order; junction bases with no gene match: 5. CDR3 DNA sequence: TGTGCCAGCAGTTCAGGGACAGGGCTCCAGCCCCAGCATTTT. The encoded protein is CASSSGTGLQPQHF.

The chain is built from TRBV11-2 and TRBJ2-2; 8 bases fit TRBD2. The CDR3 has 19 amino acids. Germline CDR1 SGHAT, CDR2 FQNNGV. The V gene end was trimmed by 0 bases and the J gene end by 6 bases; junction bases not matched to a gene: 15. The CDR3 spells CASSLDQSSGEVNPGELFF. The CDR3 region has the DNA TGTGCCAGCAGCTTAGATCAGAGTAGCGGGGAGGTTAACCCCGGGGAGCTGTTTTTT.

The CDR3: CASSESGENEKLFF. As DNA, the CDR3 is TGCGCCAGCAGTGAGTCAGGGGAAAACGAAAAACTGTTTTTT. The chain uses TRBV10-2 and TRBJ1-4; possibly TRBD1 for D (5 bases). In germline, CDR1 is WSHSY, CDR2 SAAADI. This CDR3 has 14 amino acids. Trimming left V 0 bases short and J 8 bases short, with 10 bases between.

The rearrangement uses TRBV21-1 and TRBJ2-1; the table calls TRBD1, which could not be checked here. TRBV21-1 is a pseudogene. This CDR3 region has 15 residues. This CDR3 reads CASSNLGDRLYEQFF. For the CDR3, the DNA is TGTGCCAGCAGCAACTTGGGCGACAGACTGTATGAGCAGTTCTTC.

The chain has TRBV19 and TRBJ2-7; 9 positions match TRBD1. V shed 10 bases and J 4 bases; nucleotides not matched to a gene: 14. Germline CDR1 LNHDA, CDR2 SQIVND (reference sequence). CDR3 length: 15 amino acids. DNA for the CDR3: TGTGCCACTGCATCCCCGGGGGACAGGGAATACGAGCAGTACTTC. It specifies CATASPGDREYEQYF.

The gene calls are TRBV5-1 and TRBJ2-3; D may be TRBD1 or TRBD2 (5 bases each). Per germline, CDR1 SGHRS and CDR2 YFSETQ. The CDR3 has 17 residues. The V gene lost 3 bases and the J gene lost 4 bases, with 21 bases spanning the gap. CDR3 sequence: CASSSYTGTQKPDTQYF. In DNA, the CDR3 is TGCGCCAGCAGCTCTTACACCGGGACCCAAAAGCCAGATACGCAGTATTTT.

The chain's CDR3 is CASSPRQTGGGETQYF. The DNA for the CDR3 is TGCGCCAGCAGCCCTCGCCAGACAGGGGGCGGAGAGACCCAGTACTTC. The chain combines TRBV4-1 with TRBJ2-5, with 10 bases identical to TRBD1. Germline values: CDR1 MGHRA, CDR2 YSYEKL. The CDR3 has 16 residues. With V trimmed by 4 bases and J by 4 bases, 9 bases remained unmatched.

This chain links TRBV29-1 with TRBJ1-2; no reliable D call. This CDR3 has 13 residues. The V gene lost 1 base and the J gene lost 3 bases, with 9 bases spanning the gap. The germline V gene encodes CDR1 SQVTM and CDR2 ANQGSEA. The CDR3 loop is CSVEVQTYYGYTF. The CDR3, as DNA: TGCAGCGTTGAAGTCCAGACTTACTATGGCTACACCTTC.

The chain links TRBV4-2 to TRBJ1-5; D ambiguous. This CDR3 has 15 residues. Trimming shortened V by 0 bases and J by 4 bases, and 10 bases separated the two germline ends. Germline CDR1 and CDR2: LGHNA and YNFKEQ. The CDR3 DNA follows: TGTGCCAGCAGCCAAGAGGCGCGGACGAATCAGCCCCAGCATTTT. It translates to CASSQEARTNQPQHF.

The chain has TRBV12-3 or TRBV12-4 and TRBJ2-3; D not certain. Trimming left V 6 bases short and J 1 base short, with 8 bases between. The CDR3 spans 13 residues. DNA of the CDR3: TGTGCCAGCAGACCTGACGGCACAGATACGCAGTATTTT. It encodes CASRPDGTDTQYF.

The chain carries TRBV6-7 and TRBJ2-1; 9 bases are a match to TRBD2. TRBV6-7 is treated as an ORF (open reading frame) with a function not yet certain. CDR3 length equals 16 residues. The trim removed 4 bases at V and 4 bases at J, leaving 8 bases unmatched. This chain's CDR3 is CASSSKIAGEYNEQFF. The CDR3 DNA follows: TGTGCCAGCAGTTCAAAAATAGCGGGGGAATACAATGAGCAGTTCTTC.

This rearrangement joins TRBV6-5 to TRBJ1-2; perhaps TRBD1 as D (5 bases). Trimming pared 8 bases from V and 5 bases from J, leaving 15 bases between. Germline V gene lookup returns CDR1 MNHEY and CDR2 SVGAGI. The CDR3 runs 13 residues. In DNA, the CDR3 is TGTGCCAGCGGGGGGGTAGGCCTGTATGGCTACACCTTC. This codes for CASGGVGLYGYTF.

The chain has TRBV15 and TRBJ1-2, with D perhaps TRBD1 (5 bases). Germline V gives CDR1 LNHNV, CDR2 YYDKDF (reference sequence). Trimming pared 3 bases from V and 1 base from J, leaving 15 bases between. This CDR3 is built from 16 residues. The CDR3 sequence is CATSSTGTLNNYGYTF. For the CDR3, the DNA is TGTGCCACCAGCAGTACCGGGACTCTCAATAACTATGGCTACACCTTC.

The CDR3 here is CASGPFNEKLFF. CDR3 DNA sequence: TGTGCCAGCGGGCCGTTTAATGAAAAACTGTTTTTT. The chain couples TRBV27 to TRBJ1-4, with unresolved D. Trimming took off 8 bases at V and 4 bases at J, with 8 bases between the two ends. This CDR3 spans 12 amino acids. CDR1 MNHEY and CDR2 SMNVEV come from the germline V gene (reference sequence).

The rearrangement joins TRBV6-2 or TRBV6-3 to TRBJ1-4, with 7 bases aligning to TRBD1. This CDR3 has 15 amino acids. Germline lookup yields CDR1 MNHEY and CDR2 SVGEGT. Unmatched junction bases numbered 11, after V lost 6 bases and J lost 7 bases. The CDR3 reads CASSDRGRRAEKLFF. The CDR3 nucleotides read TGTGCCAGCAGCGATAGGGGGCGAAGAGCTGAAAAACTGTTTTTT.

This chain links TRBV29-1 with TRBJ2-1; perhaps TRBD1 as D (5 bases). CDR1 and CDR2 from the germline V gene are SQVTM and ANQGSEA. With 4 bases removed from V and 7 bases from J, the gap between germline ends came to 23 bases. The CDR3 has 16 amino acids. CDR3 sequence reads: CSVGSGIISARNEQFF. CDR3 DNA: TGCAGCGTTGGGTCAGGGATTATCAGCGCCCGAAATGAGCAGTTCTTC.

This rearrangement joins TRBV25-1 to TRBJ1-2; TRBD1 matches at 9 bases. The germline gives CDR1 MGHDK, CDR2 SYGVNS. V dropped 3 bases and J dropped 1; count of bases not matched to a gene: 12. This CDR3 is 18 amino acids long. The CDR3 protein is CASSEGQGASDLNYGYTF. In nucleotides, the CDR3 is TGTGCCAGCAGTGAGGGACAGGGAGCTTCCGACCTTAACTATGGCTACACCTTC.

Only a few counts were recorded for this clone. The chain combines TRBV3-1 (or the pseudogene TRBV3-2) with TRBJ2-1, with TRBD2 matching 10 bases. V trimming: 6 bases; J trimming: 5 bases; junction bases outside the gene matches: 13. The CDR3 loop spans 17 amino acids. Germline CDR1 reads LGHDT; CDR2 reads YNNKEL (reference sequence). The CDR3 DNA reads TGTGCCAGCAGTCGGGGACTAGCGCCCGCCATCCACAATGAGCAGTTCTTC. Translated, it gives CASSRGLAPAIHNEQFF.

The chain joins TRBV6-5 to TRBJ2-1; 9 nucleotides align to TRBD2. Germline V gene data show CDR1 as MNHEY and CDR2 as SVGAGI. The length of the CDR3 is 16 residues. Unmatched junction bases numbered 5, after V lost 0 bases and J lost 5 bases. CDR3 in amino acids: CASSYSSASGDNEQFF. The DNA of the CDR3 is TGTGCCAGCAGTTACTCGAGTGCTAGCGGGGACAATGAGCAGTTCTTC.